Given below is one T cell receptor beta chain in context. What this receptor recognizes is not known. No much larger clone exists at a distance of one base, and base qualities are not known. This sample was taken from a study of post-analysis software for immune sequencing data (dated by TCRdb to the mid-2010s). Study-level background: Recorded disease courses included relapsing-remitting, secondary progressive and progressive-relapsing multiple sclerosis, with some patients lacking subtype annotation. The multiple sclerosis patient repertoires were compared with approximately 11 previously published healthy control repertoires from donors aged roughly 6 to 27 years. A subset of samples was prepared in parallel using single-end sample barcoding, then pooled and co-amplified after Illumina adapter ligation. What the authors observed across the whole study: Normalized Chao1 diversity was significantly lower in multiple sclerosis patients than controls, suggesting substantial peripheral T-cell clonal expansion. The multiple sclerosis patient group was slightly younger than the control group. Patients showed significantly higher frequencies than controls for about 5 TRBV segments, among them TRBV5-6, TRBV5-1 and TRBV20-1. Direct clustering with F measure revealed strong co-clustering of samples prepared in the same batch, which led to a batch-effect correction.

TCR beta repertoires were profiled from peripheral blood of roughly 13 young patients with multiple sclerosis to demonstrate the VDJtools post-analysis software. The multiple sclerosis patients were children and adolescents between roughly 6 and 16 years of age. The V and J ends are trimmed by 3 bases and 6 bases, leaving 9 bases between them. Its CDR3 holds 13 amino acids, cysteine through phenylalanine. Of all the DNA, just the CDR3 is kept, 39 bases in frame from base 1. Libraries were constructed by PCR. TCRdb lists the instrument as Illumina HiSeq 2500. Unique molecular identifiers were incorporated into TCR beta cDNA libraries to reduce PCR and sequencing biases. Roughly 500,000 cDNA molecules were obtained for every 1 to 10 million input T cells, so each molecule roughly corresponded to one T cell. Patient libraries were prepared and sequenced with the same protocol used for the earlier healthy control dataset. Within a given batch, samples were prepared together, multiplexed and sequenced on the same HiSeq lane. As for the original processing: Raw barcoded reads were processed with MIGEC, discarding single-read molecular identifier groups before consensus assembly and CDR3 extraction. VDJtools was used for post-analysis of the clonotype tables, with diversity normalized by down-sampling every dataset to the smallest sample size. Repertoire overlap clustering matched CDR3 amino acid but not nucleotide sequences to correct batch-related cross-sample contamination. The raw public data were reprocessed by TCRdb itself: fastp quality trimming at Q25, MiXCR clonotype calling, in-frame beta chains only. Rows are unified per CDR3 protein, each entry keeping the most common DNA and genes. TCRdb's processing, not the study's, gives the V and J calls here. A total of hundreds of thousands of distinct CDR3 sequences appear in this sample, roughly 30% of them only once. The top ten hold about 0.5% of the sample.

The TCR sequence derives from a girl between 10 and 17 years old with multiple sclerosis. The sequencing sample was made of blood. Recombination connected TRBV12-3 or TRBV12-4 to TRBJ1-5; the best D guess is TRBD1, with 6 bases matching. Here is the DNA: TGTGCCAGCAGTTTGTCAGGGGTTCAGCCCCAGCATTTT. Translated, this gives CASSLSGVQPQHF.